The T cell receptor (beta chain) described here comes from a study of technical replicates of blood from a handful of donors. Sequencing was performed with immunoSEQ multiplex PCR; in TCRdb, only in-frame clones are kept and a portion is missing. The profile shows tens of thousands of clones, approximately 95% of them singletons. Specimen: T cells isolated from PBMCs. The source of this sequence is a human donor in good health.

This CDR3 is CAISEGTGGTSQPQHF. CDR3 sequence (DNA): TGTGCCATCAGTGAAGGGACAGGGGGCACGTCTCAGCCCCAGCATTTT. The rearrangement links TRBV10-3 to TRBJ1-5, with 12 bases aligning to TRBD1. CDR3 length: 16 amino acids. Looked up from germline, CDR1 is ENHRY and CDR2 is SYGVKD. The ends lost 3 bases at V and 6 bases at J; junction bases unmatched: 6.